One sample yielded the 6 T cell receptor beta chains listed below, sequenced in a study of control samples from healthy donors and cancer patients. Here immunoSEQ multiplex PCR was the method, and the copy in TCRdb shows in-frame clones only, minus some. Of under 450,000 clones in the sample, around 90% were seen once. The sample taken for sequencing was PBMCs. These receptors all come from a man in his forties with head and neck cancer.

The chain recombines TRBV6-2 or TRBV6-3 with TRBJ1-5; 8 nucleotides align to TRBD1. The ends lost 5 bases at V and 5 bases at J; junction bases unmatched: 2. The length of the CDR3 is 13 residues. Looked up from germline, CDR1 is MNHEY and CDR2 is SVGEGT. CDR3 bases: TGTGCCAGCAGTCCGGACAGGGATCAGCCCCAGCATTTT. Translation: CASSPDRDQPQHF.

The CDR3 here is CASSASIAGALAYEQYF. The CDR3 bases are TGTGCCAGCAGCGCTAGTATAGCGGGAGCGCTAGCCTACGAGCAGTACTTC. The V and J genes are TRBV5-6 and TRBJ2-7; 9 nucleotides align to TRBD2. The CDR3 is 17 residues long. V gave up 4 bases and J gave up 2 bases; unmatched junction bases: 13. Germline V gene sequence: CDR1 SGHDT, CDR2 YYEEEE.

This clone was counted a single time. CDR3 DNA: TGTGCCAGCAGTTCTCACTCGGGCTCGGGAAACACCATATATTTT. Residues: CASSSHSGSGNTIYF. The chain is built from TRBV28 and TRBJ1-3; no clear D. Trimming left V 4 bases short and J 4 bases short, with 14 bases between. Germline CDR1 is MDHEN and CDR2 is SYDVKM. CDR3 size: 15 residues.

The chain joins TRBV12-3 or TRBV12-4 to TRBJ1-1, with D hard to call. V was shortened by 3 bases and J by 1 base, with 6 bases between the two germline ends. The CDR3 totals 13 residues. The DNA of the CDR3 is TGTGCCAGCAGTTTCGCAGAGAACACTGAAGCTTTCTTT. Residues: CASSFAENTEAFF.

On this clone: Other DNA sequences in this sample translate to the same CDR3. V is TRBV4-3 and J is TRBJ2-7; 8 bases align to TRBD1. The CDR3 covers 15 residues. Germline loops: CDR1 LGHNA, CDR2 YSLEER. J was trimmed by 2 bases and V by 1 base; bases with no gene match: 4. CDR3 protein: CASSQGTGGTYEQYF. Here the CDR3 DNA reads TGCGCCAGCAGCCAAGGCACAGGGGGAACCTACGAGCAGTACTTC.

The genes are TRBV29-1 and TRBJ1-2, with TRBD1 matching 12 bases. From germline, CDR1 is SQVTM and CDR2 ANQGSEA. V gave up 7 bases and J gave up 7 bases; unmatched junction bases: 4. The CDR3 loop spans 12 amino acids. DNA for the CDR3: TGCAGCGGGGACAGGGGGCTTGGTGGCTACACCTTC. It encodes CSGDRGLGGYTF.